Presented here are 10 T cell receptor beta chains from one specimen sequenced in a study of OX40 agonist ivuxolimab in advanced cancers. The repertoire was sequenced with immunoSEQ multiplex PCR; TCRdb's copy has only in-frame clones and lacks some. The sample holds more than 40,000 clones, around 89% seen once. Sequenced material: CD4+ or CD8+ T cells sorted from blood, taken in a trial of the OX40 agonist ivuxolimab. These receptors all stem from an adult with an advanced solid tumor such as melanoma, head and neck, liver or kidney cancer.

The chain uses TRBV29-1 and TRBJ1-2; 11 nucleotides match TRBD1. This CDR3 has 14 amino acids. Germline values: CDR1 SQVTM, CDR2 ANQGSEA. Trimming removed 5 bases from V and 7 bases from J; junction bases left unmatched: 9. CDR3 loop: CSVIRTGGAGGYTF. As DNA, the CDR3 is TGCAGCGTTATTAGGACAGGGGGCGCGGGTGGCTACACCTTC.

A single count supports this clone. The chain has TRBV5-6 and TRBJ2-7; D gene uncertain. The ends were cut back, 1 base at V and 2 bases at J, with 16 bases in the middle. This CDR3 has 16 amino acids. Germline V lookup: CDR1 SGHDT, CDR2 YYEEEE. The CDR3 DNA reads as TGTGCCAGCAGCTTGTCTCTGACAACAAAGACCTACGAGCAGTACTTC. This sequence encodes CASSLSLTTKTYEQYF.

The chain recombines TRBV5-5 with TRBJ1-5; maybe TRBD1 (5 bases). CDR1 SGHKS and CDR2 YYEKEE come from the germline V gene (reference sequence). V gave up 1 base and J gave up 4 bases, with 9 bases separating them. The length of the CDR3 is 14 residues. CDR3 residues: CASSLLAGNQPQHF. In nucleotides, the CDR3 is TGTGCCAGCAGCTTGTTGGCAGGGAATCAGCCCCAGCATTTT.

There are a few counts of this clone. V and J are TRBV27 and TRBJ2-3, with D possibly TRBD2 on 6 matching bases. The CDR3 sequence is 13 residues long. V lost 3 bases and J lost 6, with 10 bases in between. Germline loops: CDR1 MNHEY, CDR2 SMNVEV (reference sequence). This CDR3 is CASSFGGYDTQYF. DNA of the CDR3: TGTGCCAGCAGTTTTGGAGGGTACGATACGCAGTATTTT.

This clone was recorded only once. The DNA for the CDR3 is TGTGCCAGCAGCTCGCAAGTGGGCGTGCTCCAAGAGACCCAGTACTTC. The encoded protein is CASSSQVGVLQETQYF. The V gene is TRBV7-8, the J gene TRBJ2-5; D is uncertain. Trimming cost V 4 bases and J 1 base, with 16 bases left between them. The CDR3 sequence is 16 residues long. CDR1 is SGHVS, CDR2 FQNEAQ, per germline.

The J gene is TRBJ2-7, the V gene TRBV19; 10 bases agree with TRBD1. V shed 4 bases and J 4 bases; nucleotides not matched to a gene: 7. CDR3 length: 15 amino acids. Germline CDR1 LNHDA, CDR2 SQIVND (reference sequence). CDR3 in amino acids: CASSTRDRGIYEQYF. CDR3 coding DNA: TGTGCCAGTAGTACCCGGGACAGGGGAATATACGAGCAGTACTTC. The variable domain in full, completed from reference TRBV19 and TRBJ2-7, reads DGGITQSPKYLFRKEGQNVTLSCEQNLNHDAMYWYRQDPGQGLRLIYYSQIVNDFQKGDIAEGYSVSREKKESFPLTVTSAQKNPTAFYLCASSTRDRGIYEQYFGPGTRLTVT.

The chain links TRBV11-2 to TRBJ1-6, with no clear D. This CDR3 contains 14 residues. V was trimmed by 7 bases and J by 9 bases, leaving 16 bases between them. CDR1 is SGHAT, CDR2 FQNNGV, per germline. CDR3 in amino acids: CASNTEARGSPLHF. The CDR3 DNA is TGTGCCAGCAACACGGAGGCCCGGGGTTCACCCCTCCACTTT.

CDR3 nucleotides: TGTGCCAGTAGTTCCGGGACTAGCGGGAGGGGTCCCCACGAGCAGTACTTC. This codes for CASSSGTSGRGPHEQYF. V gene TRBV19 combines with J gene TRBJ2-7, with 16 positions matching TRBD2. Germline CDR1 and CDR2: LNHDA and SQIVND (reference sequence). The CDR3 consists of 17 residues. J gave up 5 bases and V 5 bases, and 9 bases lay outside the gene matches.

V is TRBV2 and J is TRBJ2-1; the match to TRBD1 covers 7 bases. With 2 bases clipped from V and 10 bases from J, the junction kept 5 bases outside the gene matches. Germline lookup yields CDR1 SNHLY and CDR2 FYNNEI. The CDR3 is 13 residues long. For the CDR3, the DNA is TGTGCCAGCAGTGAAAACCTGACAGGGGAGCAGTTCTTC. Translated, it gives CASSENLTGEQFF.

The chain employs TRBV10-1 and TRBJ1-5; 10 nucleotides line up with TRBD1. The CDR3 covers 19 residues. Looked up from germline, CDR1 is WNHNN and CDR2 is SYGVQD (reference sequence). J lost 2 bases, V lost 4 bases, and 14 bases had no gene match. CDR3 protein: CASSVIGTGDDVGNQPQHF. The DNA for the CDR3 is TGCGCCAGCAGTGTCATAGGGACAGGGGACGATGTAGGCAATCAGCCCCAGCATTTT.